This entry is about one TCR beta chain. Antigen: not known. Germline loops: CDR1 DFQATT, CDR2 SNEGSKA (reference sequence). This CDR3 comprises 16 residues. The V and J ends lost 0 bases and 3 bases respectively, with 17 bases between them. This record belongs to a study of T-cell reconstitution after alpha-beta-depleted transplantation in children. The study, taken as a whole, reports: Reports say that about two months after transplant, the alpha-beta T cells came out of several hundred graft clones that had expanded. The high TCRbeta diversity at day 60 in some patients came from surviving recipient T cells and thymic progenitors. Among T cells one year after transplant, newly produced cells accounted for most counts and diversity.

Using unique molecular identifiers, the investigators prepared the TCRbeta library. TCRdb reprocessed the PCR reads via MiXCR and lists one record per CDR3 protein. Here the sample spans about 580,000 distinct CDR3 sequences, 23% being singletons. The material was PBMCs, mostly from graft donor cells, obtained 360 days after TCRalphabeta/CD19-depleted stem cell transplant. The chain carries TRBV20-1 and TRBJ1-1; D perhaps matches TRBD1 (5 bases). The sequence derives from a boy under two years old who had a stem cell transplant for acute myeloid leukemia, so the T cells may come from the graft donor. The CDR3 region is CSARDRGEGLYTEAFF. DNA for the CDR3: TGCAGTGCTAGAGATCGGGGGGAGGGTTTGTACACTGAAGCTTTCTTT.